The 25 T cell receptor beta chains reported below all come from one sample, sequenced in a study of blood T cell repertoires in COVID-19. The data were produced by immunoSEQ multiplex PCR, yet TCRdb's version contains in-frame clones alone and is incomplete. The profile covers around 70,000 clones, with approximately 80% appearing a single time and roughly 5% taken by the ten largest. The sequencing sample was made of peripheral blood. The receptors stem from a woman at least 80 years old with active or convalescent COVID-19.

V gene TRBV7-2 combines with J gene TRBJ1-6, with a possible D match to TRBD1 (6 bases). Trimming pared 7 bases from V and 3 bases from J, leaving 10 bases between. The CDR3 contains 14 residues. The germline gives CDR1 SGHTA, CDR2 FQGNSA. CDR3 protein: CASKQGHYNSPLHF. The DNA of the CDR3 is TGTGCCAGCAAACAGGGCCACTATAATTCACCCCTCCACTTT.

V usage is TRBV7-2 and J usage is TRBJ2-7, with TRBD1 as a possible D gene (6 bases). The CDR3 is made up of 15 amino acids. V shed 4 bases and J shed 9 bases, with 22 bases lying between them. CDR1 and CDR2 from the germline V gene are SGHTA and FQGNSA. CDR3: CASSSLSGHVAGQYF. DNA of the CDR3: TGTGCCAGCAGCTCCTTATCGGGACACGTGGCGGGGCAGTACTTC. Supplemented by reference TRBV7-2 and TRBJ2-7, the full variable domain reads GAGVSQSPSNKVTEKGKDVELRCDPISGHTALYWYRQSLGQGLEFLIYFQGNSAPDKSGLPSDRFSAERTGGSVSTLTIQRTQQEDSAVYLCASSSLSGHVAGQYFGPGTRLTVT.

This CDR3 is CASSFGGTGGSNSPLHF. CDR3 sequence (DNA): TGTGCCAGCAGCTTCGGCGGGACAGGGGGCAGTAATTCACCCCTCCACTTT. This rearrangement joins TRBV7-9 to TRBJ1-6, with 12 bases that match TRBD1. The CDR3 consists of 17 residues. V shed 3 bases, J shed 6 bases, and the junction held 6 bases outside the gene matches. Germline loops: CDR1 SEHNR, CDR2 FQNEAQ (reference sequence).

This chain uses TRBV28 with TRBJ1-1; unclear D gene. V was cut by 1 base and J by 11 bases, with 11 bases left in between. The CDR3 consists of 12 residues. The germline gives CDR1 MDHEN, CDR2 SYDVKM. Written as DNA, the CDR3 is TGTGCCAGCAGTTTATTTTCCCGCGCGGCTTTCTTT. Protein: CASSLFSRAAFF.

The rearrangement links TRBV9 to TRBJ2-1, with TRBD2 matching 11 bases. The CDR3 length is 18 residues. V lost 1 base and J lost 8; bases outside the gene matches: 14. Germline V gene data show CDR1 as SGDLS and CDR2 as YYNGEE. The CDR3 is CASSVKRTSGSGLDEQFF. CDR3 nucleotides: TGTGCCAGCAGCGTAAAAAGAACTAGCGGGAGTGGACTTGATGAGCAGTTCTTC. Using reference TRBV9 and TRBJ2-1 for the parts outside the CDR3, the full variable domain is DSGVTQTPKHLITATGQRVTLRCSPRSGDLSVYWYQQSLDQGLQFLIQYYNGEERAKGNILERFSAQQFPDLHSELNLSSLELGDSALYFCASSVKRTSGSGLDEQFFGPGTRLTVL.

The chain links TRBV5-4 to TRBJ1-2; TRBD1 matches at 7 bases. The CDR3 extends over 15 amino acids. The germline CDR1 and CDR2 sequences are SGHNT and YYREEE (reference sequence). After removal of 5 bases from V and 4 bases from J, the junction contained 11 bases not matched to a gene. As DNA, the CDR3 is TGTGCCAGCAGTTCCTCAGGGGGATGGAGCTATGGCTACACCTTC. It yields the protein CASSSSGGWSYGYTF.

V and J are TRBV29-1 and TRBJ2-3; D perhaps matches TRBD1 (6 bases). CDR3 length: 13 residues. V lost 8 bases to trimming and J lost 7 bases, with 19 bases between them. Germline V gene sequence: CDR1 SQVTM, CDR2 ANQGSEA. The CDR3 reads CSFWERGIYTQYF. The CDR3 DNA follows: TGCAGCTTTTGGGAGAGGGGGATATATACGCAGTATTTT.

The J gene is TRBJ1-6, the V gene TRBV28; no clear D. Trimming took off 5 bases at V and 8 bases at J, with 16 bases between the two ends. CDR1 and CDR2 from the germline V gene are MDHEN and SYDVKM. The CDR3 consists of 15 residues. Written as DNA, the CDR3 is TGTGCCAGCAGTCCTGGCAAGGCCGGGGATTCACCCCTCCACTTT. Translated: CASSPGKAGDSPLHF. Filled out from reference TRBV28 and TRBJ1-6, the complete variable domain reads DVKVTQSSRYLVKRTGEKVFLECVQDMDHENMFWYRQDPGLGLRLIYFSYDVKMKEKGDIPEGYSVSREKKERFSLILESASTNQTSMYLCASSPGKAGDSPLHFGNGTRLTVT.

J is TRBJ2-2 and V is TRBV5-1, with 11 bases identical to TRBD2. CDR1 is SGHRS and CDR2 is YFSETQ in the germline V gene. The CDR3 spans 16 residues. The V segment lost 5 bases and the J segment 1 base; nucleotides outside the gene matches: 4. In nucleotides, the CDR3 is TGCGCCAGCAGGTATGGGACTAGCGGGAACACCGGGGAGCTGTTTTTT. Its protein is CASRYGTSGNTGELFF. Complete variable domain (other parts from reference TRBV5-1 and TRBJ2-2): KAGVTQTPRYLIKTRGQQVTLSCSPISGHRSVSWYQQTPGQGLQFLFEYFSETQRNKGNFPGRFSGRQFSNSRSEMNVSTLELGDSALYLCASRYGTSGNTGELFFGEGSRLTVL.

The rearrangement joins TRBV11-2 to TRBJ2-7; D is perhaps TRBD2 (6 bases). V dropped 5 bases and J dropped 2 bases, with 10 bases sitting between them. Germline V CDR1 and CDR2: SGHAT, FQNNGV. This CDR3 spans 13 amino acids. The CDR3 here is CASSPGTPYEQYF. DNA for the CDR3: TGTGCCAGCAGCCCCGGGACTCCCTACGAGCAGTACTTC.

V gene TRBV14 combines with J gene TRBJ2-2; D perhaps matches TRBD1 (7 bases). The CDR3 is 16 amino acids. From germline, CDR1 is SGHDN and CDR2 FVKESK. V gave up 4 bases and J gave up 4 bases, with 16 bases separating them. The CDR3 DNA reads TGTGCCAGCAGCCGTGGGGGGACAGTGGCCACCGGGGAGCTGTTTTTT. Its translation: CASSRGGTVATGELFF.

V and J are TRBV6-1 and TRBJ2-7; no definite D call. V lost 3 bases to trimming and J lost 7 bases, with 7 bases between them. This CDR3 is 11 amino acids long. Per the germline V gene, CDR1 is MNHNS and CDR2 is SASEGT. CDR3 protein: CASSDPGEQYF. The CDR3 DNA follows: TGTGCCAGCAGTGATCCGGGTGAGCAGTACTTC.

This chain uses TRBV27 with TRBJ2-3; D may be TRBD2 (5 bases). Per germline, CDR1 MNHEY and CDR2 SMNVEV (reference sequence). The CDR3 is made up of 13 amino acids. The V and J ends lost 6 bases and 14 bases respectively, with 21 bases between them. The CDR3 spells CASSRPPGTSWYF. The DNA of the CDR3 is TGTGCCAGCAGCCGTCCGCCGGGAACTTCCTGGTATTTT.

Only one count was recorded for this clone. One end of the junction fails to match germline, which may point to a read error. The V call is TRBV7-9, the J call TRBJ2-2; D is possibly TRBD1 (5 bases). The germline CDR1 and CDR2 sequences are SEHNR and FQNEAQ (reference sequence). The CDR3 loop spans 12 amino acids. The CDR3 is CASSAPARELFF. In nucleotides, the CDR3 is TGTGCCAGCAGCGCACCAGCCAGGGAACTGTTTTTT.

This chain joins TRBV27 and TRBJ1-3, with a tentative D call TRBD1 (6 bases). CDR3 length: 15 amino acids. Trimming stripped 5 bases from V and 0 bases from J, with 11 bases between. Per the germline V gene, CDR1 is MNHEY and CDR2 is SMNVEV (reference sequence). Here the CDR3 DNA reads TGTGCCAGCAGTCCATACAGGGCCTCTGGAAACACCATATATTTT. This translates into CASSPYRASGNTIYF.

The V and J genes are TRBV6-5 and TRBJ2-1; 8 bases agree with TRBD2. Germline V CDR1 and CDR2: MNHEY, SVGAGI. Trimming removed 7 bases from V and 10 bases from J; junction bases left unmatched: 15. The CDR3 sequence is 15 residues long. The CDR3 nucleotides read TGTGCCAGCAAAGGATTAGCGGGGACTGGGGGAGAGCAGTTCTTC. It encodes CASKGLAGTGGEQFF.

This clone appeared a few times. The rearrangement joins TRBV29-1 to TRBJ2-2, with 7 nucleotides matching TRBD1. This CDR3 has 14 residues. Per germline, CDR1 SQVTM and CDR2 ANQGSEA. V shed 2 bases, J shed 7 bases, and the junction held 7 bases outside the gene matches. The CDR3 region has the DNA TGCAGCGTTGAATCCCCCCAGGGGGTCGGGGAGCTGTTTTTT. This encodes CSVESPQGVGELFF.

V usage is TRBV7-8 and J usage is TRBJ1-4, with D hard to call. CDR3 length: 14 residues. Germline loops: CDR1 SGHVS, CDR2 FQNEAQ. Between the trimmed V and J ends, which lost 4 bases and 5 bases, there was a span of 11 bases. The CDR3 DNA follows: TGTGCCAGCAGCTCTAGTGGCACAAATGAAAAACTGTTTTTT. It yields the protein CASSSSGTNEKLFF.

CDR3 coding DNA: TGTGCCAGCAGCAGGACAGGGGGGGGCGGGGAGCTGTTTTTT. Protein sequence: CASSRTGGGGELFF. V and J are TRBV2 and TRBJ2-2, with 10 positions matching TRBD1. In germline, CDR1 is SNHLY, CDR2 FYNNEI. Trimming cost V 6 bases and J 7 bases; bases outside gene matches: 5. The CDR3 has 14 residues.

V and J are TRBV13 and TRBJ1-3, with TRBD1 matching 11 bases. The V gene's germline CDR1 is PRHDT and CDR2 FYEKMQ (reference sequence). There are 18 residues in the CDR3. V lost 5 bases and J lost 3; bases outside the gene matches: 12. The chain's CDR3 is CASSPVAWTGGHGNTIYF. In nucleotides, the CDR3 is TGTGCCAGCAGCCCGGTAGCCTGGACAGGGGGCCATGGAAACACCATATATTTT.

The chain couples TRBV28 to TRBJ1-5, with a possible D match to TRBD1 (5 bases). This CDR3 spans 18 amino acids. CDR1 is MDHEN and CDR2 is SYDVKM in the germline V gene. Trimming removed 4 bases from V and 6 bases from J, with 25 bases in between. CDR3 DNA: TGTGCCAGCAGTTACATCCCTCCGGCAGGGATCCAAGCTCAGCCCCAGCATTTT. Protein sequence: CASSYIPPAGIQAQPQHF.

This clone came up a few times. The V gene is TRBV5-1, the J gene TRBJ2-7; possible D gene TRBD1, 6 bases. CDR1 is SGHRS and CDR2 is YFSETQ in the germline V gene. The V gene lost 0 bases and the J gene lost 4 bases, with 11 bases spanning the gap. The CDR3 is made up of 14 amino acids. This CDR3 is CASSLVGGPYEQYF. The CDR3 DNA is TGCGCCAGCAGCTTGGTTGGGGGCCCGTACGAGCAGTACTTC.

The chain combines TRBV15 with TRBJ2-5; 7 bases line up with TRBD2. The CDR3 extends over 14 amino acids. With 1 base clipped from V and 2 bases from J, the junction kept 1 base outside the gene matches. Germline V gives CDR1 LNHNV, CDR2 YYDKDF (reference sequence). Written as DNA, the CDR3 is TGTGCCACCAGCAGAGGGGGACTACAAGAGACCCAGTACTTC. Translating it yields CATSRGGLQETQYF.

The chain joins TRBV5-1 to TRBJ2-7, with D tentatively TRBD1 (6 bases). CDR1 SGHRS and CDR2 YFSETQ come from the germline V gene. The germline V and J ends were trimmed by 4 bases and 3 bases, with 11 bases remaining between them. This CDR3 is built from 13 residues. The CDR3 DNA follows: TGCGCCAGCAGCACCCGGGACAACTACGAGCAGTACTTC. This translates into CASSTRDNYEQYF.

The V and J genes are TRBV27 and TRBJ2-1; TRBD2 matches at 9 bases. Trimming took 3 bases from V and 4 from J; bases not matched to a gene: 10. The CDR3 is made up of 17 amino acids. Germline lookup yields CDR1 MNHEY and CDR2 SMNVEV (reference sequence). CDR3 amino acids: CASSFRPGLATYNEQFF. The CDR3 DNA is TGTGCCAGCAGTTTCCGCCCGGGACTAGCTACATACAATGAGCAGTTCTTC.